This TCR beta chain was found in a study of tumor-infiltrating lymphocytes in primary liver carcinoma. Study-wide findings and caveats: Tumor tissue displayed a significantly greater top-250-clone fraction than blood (p = 0.039).

Germline V gene lookup returns CDR1 SQVTM and CDR2 ANQGSEA. V dropped 8 bases and J dropped 4 bases, with 21 bases sitting between them. This CDR3 comprises 14 residues. Scientists recovered RNA and DNA together from about 21-30 mg of unsorted bulk tissue. Turning to this clonotype: Its specificity is unknown. This is likely a read error, given that the CDR3 carries no conserved phenylalanine or tryptophan at its end.

Synthesis of TCR beta cDNA was carried out from 450 to 650 ng total RNA with a constant-region primer. Three nested multiplex PCR rounds, a slightly modified ARM-PCR, produced the libraries for TCR beta. The study ran its first two PCR rounds for 9 to 10 cycles each, using TRBV1-TRBV30 forward primers and a C-beta reverse primer. One entry per CDR3 protein results from TCRdb running MiXCR on the multiplex PCR reads. The sample lists some 51,000 distinct CDR3 sequences; about 80% were seen once. The rearrangement joins TRBV29-1 to TRBJ2-7; D gene uncertain. The source is a middle-aged man with primary liver carcinoma and hepatitis B virus infection. Specimen: liver tumor tissue from sampling region 3. The subset here: tumor region T3, left-lateral pole. The CDR3 region is CSITVAVGMYEQYS. The DNA of the CDR3 is TGCAGCATTACTGTGGCCGTGGGGATGTACGAGCAGTACTCC.